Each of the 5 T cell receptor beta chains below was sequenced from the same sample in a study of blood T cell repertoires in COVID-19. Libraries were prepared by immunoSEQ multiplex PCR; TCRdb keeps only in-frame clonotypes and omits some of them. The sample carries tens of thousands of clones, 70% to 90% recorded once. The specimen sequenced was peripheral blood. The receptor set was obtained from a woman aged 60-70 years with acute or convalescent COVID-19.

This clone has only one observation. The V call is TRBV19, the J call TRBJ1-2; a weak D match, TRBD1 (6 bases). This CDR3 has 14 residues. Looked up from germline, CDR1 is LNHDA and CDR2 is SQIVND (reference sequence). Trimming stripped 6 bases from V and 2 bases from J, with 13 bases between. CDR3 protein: CASRPDSWNYGYTF. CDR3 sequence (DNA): TGTGCCAGTAGACCGGACAGCTGGAACTATGGCTACACCTTC. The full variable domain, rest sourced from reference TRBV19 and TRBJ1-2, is DGGITQSPKYLFRKEGQNVTLSCEQNLNHDAMYWYRQDPGQGLRLIYYSQIVNDFQKGDIAEGYSVSREKKESFPLTVTSAQKNPTAFYLCASRPDSWNYGYTFGSGTRLTVV.

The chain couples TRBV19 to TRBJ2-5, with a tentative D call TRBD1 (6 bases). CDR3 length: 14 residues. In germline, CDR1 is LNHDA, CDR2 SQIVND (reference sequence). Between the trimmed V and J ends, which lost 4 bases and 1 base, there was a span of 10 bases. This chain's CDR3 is CASSKQGPQETQYF. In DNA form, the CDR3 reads TGTGCCAGTAGTAAACAGGGCCCCCAAGAGACCCAGTACTTC.

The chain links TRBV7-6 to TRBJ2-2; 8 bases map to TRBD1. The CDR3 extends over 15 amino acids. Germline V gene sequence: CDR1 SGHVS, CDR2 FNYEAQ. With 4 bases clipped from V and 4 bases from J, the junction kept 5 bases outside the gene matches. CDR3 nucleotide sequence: TGTGCCAGCAGCTATGGACAGGGTCGCACCGGGGAGCTGTTTTTT. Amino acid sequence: CASSYGQGRTGELFF.

CDR3: CASSRRAGRTQETQYF. The CDR3 DNA is TGTGCCAGCAGCCGTCGGGCGGGGCGAACCCAAGAGACCCAGTACTTC. V gene TRBV11-1 combines with J gene TRBJ2-5, with a weak D call TRBD2 (6 bases). The V end lost 5 bases, the J end lost 1 base, and 17 bases lay between the germline ends. CDR3 length equals 16 residues. The germline CDR1 and CDR2 sequences are SGHAT and FQDESV (reference sequence).

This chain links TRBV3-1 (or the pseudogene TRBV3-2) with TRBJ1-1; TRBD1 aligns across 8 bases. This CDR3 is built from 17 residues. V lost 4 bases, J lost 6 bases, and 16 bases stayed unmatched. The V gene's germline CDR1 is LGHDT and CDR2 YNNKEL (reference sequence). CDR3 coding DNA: TGTGCCAGCAGCCCACATAAAAGACTGACAGGGGACGCTGAAGCTTTCTTT. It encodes CASSPHKRLTGDAEAFF.